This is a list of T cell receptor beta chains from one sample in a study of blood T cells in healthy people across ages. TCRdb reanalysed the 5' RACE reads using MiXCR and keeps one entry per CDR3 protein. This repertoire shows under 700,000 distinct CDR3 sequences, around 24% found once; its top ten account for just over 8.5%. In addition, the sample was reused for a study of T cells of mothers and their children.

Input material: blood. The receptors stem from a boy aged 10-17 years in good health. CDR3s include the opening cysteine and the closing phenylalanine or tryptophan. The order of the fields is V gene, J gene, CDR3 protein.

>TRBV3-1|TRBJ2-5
CASSQGLLPGTQYF
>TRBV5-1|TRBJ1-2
CASSLRTGGGGGYTF
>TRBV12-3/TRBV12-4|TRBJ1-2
CASQGAFYGYTF
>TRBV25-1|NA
CASSDTGTGNNEQFF
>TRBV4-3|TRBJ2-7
CASSAPGQGVGEQYF
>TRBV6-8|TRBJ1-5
CAILRSRNQPQHF
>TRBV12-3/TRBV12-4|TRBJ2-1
CASSFFVTSGNNEQFF
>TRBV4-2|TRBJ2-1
CASSQDVLGGFPSSYNEQFF
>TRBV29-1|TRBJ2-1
CSGQQGAYEQFF
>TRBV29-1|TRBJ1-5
CSVEDGTGGNQPQHF
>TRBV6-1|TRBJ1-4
CASTAWTHANEKLFF
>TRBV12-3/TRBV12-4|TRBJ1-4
CASSFEDGLNEKLFF
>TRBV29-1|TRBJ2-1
CSVEASIAGRSYNEQFF
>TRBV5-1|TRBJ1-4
CASSLDRGGEKLFF
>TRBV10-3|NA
CAISPLGVYEQYF
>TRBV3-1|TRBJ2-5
CASSQGLNQETQYF